This T cell receptor beta chain derives from a study of early T cells in non-severe SARS-CoV-2 infection. Germline V lookup: CDR1 MDHEN, CDR2 SYDVKM. The CDR3 length is 15 residues. Points on this clonotype: This may stem from a read error, because a much larger clone lies one nucleotide away.

TCRdb itself ran the 5' RACE reads through MiXCR, one entry per CDR3 protein. The sample records under 20,000 distinct CDR3 sequences, 4.5% to 6.5% being singletons. This receptor was obtained from an adult who was a healthcare worker with PCR-confirmed SARS-CoV-2 infection or an uninfected control (not recorded which). The chain is built from TRBV28 and TRBJ1-6; 7 nucleotides agree with TRBD1. Sequencing was performed on whole blood. The CDR3 loop is CASSSPGQLNSPIHF. DNA of the CDR3: TGTGCCAGCAGTTCTCCGGGACAGCTGAATTCACCCATCCACTTT.